This TCR beta chain was recorded in a study of cytomegalovirus exposure and HLA in healthy donors. As for the study in general: As an earlier analysis found, some 180 million T cells yielded 90 million to 140 million unique TCR beta sequences.

PCR amplification relied on 60 Vbeta primers (plus 13 Jbeta primers). Only in-frame clones appear in the TCRdb table, and some are missing; sequencing was by immunoSEQ multiplex PCR. The sample records roughly 140,000 clones, about 72% being singletons. The CDR3 contains 14 residues. The germline V and J ends were trimmed by 6 bases and 0 bases, with 9 bases remaining between them. CDR1 is MDHEN, CDR2 SYDVKM, per germline. This sequence was found in a man aged 60-69 years in good health and CMV-seronegative. The sequencing input was PBMCs. The chain combines TRBV28 with TRBJ1-3; a weak D match, TRBD1 (6 bases). CDR3 DNA: TGTGCCAGCAGGAAAGGGGGCTCTGGAAACACCATATATTTT. As protein: CASRKGGSGNTIYF.